A selection of T cell receptor beta chains follows, all from one sample in a study of vaccination and CD4 T cells after COVID-19. Their antigen targets remain unknown. One entry per CDR3 protein, called by TCRdb with MiXCR from the PCR reads. Of some 22,000 distinct CDR3 sequences detected, approximately 67% appear once; the ten largest clones hold roughly 20%. The material was CD4+ T cells from blood, cultured in vitro, obtained after SARS-CoV-2 vaccination. The receptors were gathered from a human donor who received a COVID-19 vaccine. Each CDR3 is given with its conserved first and last residue. The D gene is left open where the match is weak. Size is omitted from some rows. Given values are once, few, many or a class for expanded clones.

D	size	V	J	CDR3	DNA
TRBD1	.	TRBV30	TRBJ2-1	CAWSVLTGLYNEQFF	TGTGCCTGGAGTGTCCTGACAGGGCTCTACAATGAGCAGTTCTTC
.	.	TRBV4-2	TRBJ2-2	CASSQDKASTGELFF	TGTGCCAGCAGCCAAGATAAGGCCTCCACCGGGGAGCTGTTTTTT
.	.	TRBV2	TRBJ1-5	CASARQRAGNQPQHF	TGTGCCAGCGCACGACAGCGAGCGGGCAATCAGCCCCAGCATTTT
TRBD1	.	TRBV7-9	TRBJ2-3	CASSLAQGTGEYF	TGTGCCAGCAGCTTAGCGCAGGGGACAGGGGAGTATTTT
.	.	TRBV5-4	TRBJ1-1	CASSLDRANTEAFF	TGTGCCAGCAGCTTGGACAGGGCCAACACTGAAGCTTTCTTT
.	.	TRBV12-3/TRBV12-4	TRBJ1-5	CASSLTLGQPQHF	TGTGCCAGCAGTTTAACTCTGGGACAGCCCCAGCATTTT
.	.	TRBV19	TRBJ2-2	CASTLRGPGTGELFF	TGTGCCAGTACCCTGCGAGGTCCCGGGACCGGGGAGCTGTTTTTT
.	.	TRBV19	TRBJ1-4	CASSSGWENEKLFF	TGTGCCAGTAGTTCGGGATGGGAAAATGAAAAACTGTTTTTT
TRBD1	.	TRBV6-1	TRBJ1-2	CASRVTGISYGYTF	TGTGCCAGCAGGGTGACAGGGATAAGCTATGGCTACACCTTC
TRBD2	.	TRBV7-9	TRBJ2-7	CASSSRAGDPYEQYF	TGTGCCAGCAGCTCAAGAGCGGGGGACCCCTACGAGCAGTACTTC
TRBD1	few	TRBV24-1	TRBJ2-5	CATSEPTGGMETQYF	TGTGCCACCAGTGAGCCGACAGGGGGTATGGAGACCCAGTACTTC
.	.	TRBV24-1	TRBJ1-5	CATGIPLYQPQHF	TGTGCCACCGGGATTCCTTTATATCAGCCCCAGCATTTT
.	.	TRBV25-1	TRBJ1-2	CASSEFPTGSGYTF	TGTGCCAGCAGTGAATTTCCCACCGGCAGTGGCTACACCTTC
TRBD1	once	TRBV12-3/TRBV12-4	TRBJ1-2	CASRTGGAGYGYTF	TGTGCCAGCAGGACAGGGGGCGCGGGCTATGGCTACACCTTC
.	once	TRBV7-9	TRBJ2-3	CASSFTSSTDTQYF	TGTGCCAGCAGCTTTACCTCTAGCACAGATACGCAGTATTTT
.	few	TRBV7-2	TRBJ1-1	CASRSRGGAMNTEAFF	TGTGCCAGCAGATCTCGGGGAGGAGCCATGAACACTGAAGCTTTCTTT
.	.	TRBV24-1	TRBJ2-5	CATSAPDQETQYF	TGTGCCACCAGTGCCCCAGATCAGGAGACCCAGTACTTC
TRBD1	.	TRBV7-9	TRBJ1-6	CASSPRQGSDSPLHF	TGTGCCAGCAGCCCCCGACAGGGATCGGATTCACCCCTCCACTTT
.	.	TRBV20-1	TRBJ2-7	CSASFGGLHEQYF	TGCAGTGCTAGTTTCGGGGGTTTGCACGAGCAGTACTTC
TRBD2	few	TRBV20-1	TRBJ2-5	CSAGAGLDMKTQYF	TGCAGTGCTGGGGCGGGACTAGACATGAAGACCCAGTACTTC
.	once	TRBV7-6	TRBJ2-7	CASSRLSYEQYF	TGTGCCAGCAGCCGTTTGTCCTACGAGCAGTACTTC
.	few	TRBV6-1	TRBJ2-5	CASSEGYWARTLQETQYF	TGTGCCAGCAGTGAAGGATATTGGGCCAGGACCCTCCAAGAGACCCAGTACTTC
TRBD2	once	TRBV7-8	TRBJ2-3	CASSLVTAGGLADTQYF	TGTGCCAGCAGCTTAGTCACAGCGGGGGGGTTGGCAGATACGCAGTATTTT
.	few	TRBV20-1	TRBJ1-6	CSASPGYNSPLHF	TGCAGTGCTAGCCCCGGGTACAATTCACCCCTCCACTTT
TRBD2	.	TRBV19	TRBJ2-5	CASSRRPLAGQETQYF	TGTGCCAGTAGCCGCCGCCCACTAGCGGGGCAAGAGACCCAGTACTTC
.	.	TRBV20-1	TRBJ2-4	CSARETEGAGNIQYF	TGCAGTGCTAGAGAAACAGAAGGGGCCGGAAACATTCAGTACTTC
.	.	TRBV2	TRBJ1-1	CASSLADGTEAFF	TGTGCCAGCAGTCTTGCAGATGGCACTGAAGCTTTCTTT
.	.	TRBV6-1	TRBJ1-5	CASSVSGDPFNQPQHF	TGTGCCAGCAGCGTATCAGGGGACCCTTTCAATCAGCCCCAGCATTTT
.	once	TRBV11-2	TRBJ2-5	CASSLRETQYF	TGTGCCAGCAGCTTACGAGAGACCCAGTACTTC
.	.	TRBV12-3/TRBV12-4	TRBJ1-1	CASSLSTEAFF	TGTGCCAGCAGTTTAAGCACTGAAGCTTTCTTT
.	few	TRBV6-1	TRBJ1-6	CASSEVGSPLHF	TGTGCCAGCAGTGAAGTCGGTTCACCCCTCCACTTT
TRBD1	.	TRBV20-1	TRBJ2-7	CSATNRGDREQYF	TGCAGTGCTACGAACAGGGGCGATCGGGAGCAGTACTTC
TRBD1	.	TRBV20-1	TRBJ1-3	CSARVSGVSRTGVNTIYF	TGCAGTGCTAGAGTCTCCGGCGTATCTCGGACAGGGGTAAACACCATATATTTT
.	.	TRBV5-4	TRBJ2-3	CASSPDSWDTQYF	TGTGCCAGCAGCCCGGACAGCTGGGATACGCAGTATTTT
TRBD1	few	TRBV10-3	TRBJ2-5	CAIRSGGGETQYF	TGTGCCATCAGATCAGGGGGCGGCGAGACCCAGTACTTC
.	.	TRBV7-7	TRBJ1-1	CASSMDRNTEAFF	TGTGCCAGCAGCATGGACAGAAACACTGAAGCTTTCTTT
TRBD2	.	TRBV7-7	TRBJ2-5	CASSLGTSEETQYF	TGTGCCAGCAGCCTAGGGACTAGCGAAGAGACCCAGTACTTC
.	.	TRBV24-1	TRBJ1-2	CATSGAGQNYGYTF	TGTGCCACCAGCGGAGCAGGCCAGAACTATGGCTACACCTTC
.	.	TRBV20-1	TRBJ2-7	CSAETGYLAAYEQYF	TGCAGTGCCGAGACCGGGTACCTAGCAGCCTACGAGCAGTACTTC
.	.	TRBV20-1	TRBJ1-6	CSARISISGYNSPLHF	TGCAGTGCTAGAATATCTATTTCAGGGTATAATTCACCCCTCCACTTT
TRBD1	.	TRBV7-2	TRBJ1-6	CASSRPTGVASPLHF	TGTGCCAGCAGCAGACCGACAGGGGTTGCTTCACCCCTCCACTTT
.	.	TRBV6-2/TRBV6-3	TRBJ1-5	CASSLTKYQPQHF	TGTGCCAGCAGTCTCACGAAATATCAGCCCCAGCATTTT
TRBD2	.	TRBV30	TRBJ2-7	CAWRGGTSPHYEQYF	TGTGCCTGGAGGGGGGGGACTAGCCCCCATTACGAGCAGTACTTC